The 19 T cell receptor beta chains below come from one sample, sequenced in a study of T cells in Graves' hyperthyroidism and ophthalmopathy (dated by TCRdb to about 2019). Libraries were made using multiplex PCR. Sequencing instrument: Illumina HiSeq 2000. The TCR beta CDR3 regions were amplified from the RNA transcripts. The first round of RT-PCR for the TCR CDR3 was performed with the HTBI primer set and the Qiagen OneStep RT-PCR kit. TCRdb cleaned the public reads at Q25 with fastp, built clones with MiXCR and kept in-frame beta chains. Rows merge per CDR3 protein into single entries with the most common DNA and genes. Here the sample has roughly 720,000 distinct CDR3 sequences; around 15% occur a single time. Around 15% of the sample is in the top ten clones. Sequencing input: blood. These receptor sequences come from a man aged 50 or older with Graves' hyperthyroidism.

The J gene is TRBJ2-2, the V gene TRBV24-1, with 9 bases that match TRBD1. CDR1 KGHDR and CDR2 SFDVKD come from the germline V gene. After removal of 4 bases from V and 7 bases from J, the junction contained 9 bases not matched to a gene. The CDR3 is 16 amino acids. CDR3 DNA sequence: TGTGCCACCAGTGAACCCTGGACAGGGGAACGCGGGGAGCTGTTTTTT. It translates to CATSEPWTGERGELFF.

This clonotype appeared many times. DNA for the CDR3: TGTGCCAGCAGTAACTTAGGTGGAGTAGCGGGAGTAATCAATGAGCAGTTCTTC. Amino acids: CASSNLGGVAGVINEQFF. J is TRBJ2-1 and V is TRBV28, with 9 bases lining up with TRBD2. J gave up 6 bases and V 5 bases, and 17 bases lay outside the gene matches. This CDR3 has 18 amino acids. Germline V lookup: CDR1 MDHEN, CDR2 SYDVKM.

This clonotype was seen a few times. In DNA, the CDR3 is TGTGCCAGTAGTACCGCCGGGACAGGGGGCAACGAGCAGTACTTC. Translating gives CASSTAGTGGNEQYF. The V and J genes are TRBV19 and TRBJ2-7; 12 bases agree with TRBD1. The CDR3 runs 15 residues. V was clipped by 4 bases and J by 5 bases; unmatched bases: 6. Germline V lookup: CDR1 LNHDA, CDR2 SQIVND (reference sequence).

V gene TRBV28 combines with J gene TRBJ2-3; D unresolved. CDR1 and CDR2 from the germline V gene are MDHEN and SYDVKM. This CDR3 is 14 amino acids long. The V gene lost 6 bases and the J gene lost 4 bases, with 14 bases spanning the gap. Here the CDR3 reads CASSPHLSADTQYF. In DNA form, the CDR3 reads TGTGCCAGCAGCCCCCATCTGTCCGCAGATACGCAGTATTTT.

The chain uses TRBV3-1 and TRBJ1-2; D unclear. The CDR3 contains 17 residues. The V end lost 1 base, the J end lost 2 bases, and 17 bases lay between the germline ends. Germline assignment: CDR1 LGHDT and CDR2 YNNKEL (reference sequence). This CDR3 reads CASSQALANNGNYGYTF. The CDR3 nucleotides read TGTGCCAGCAGCCAAGCGTTAGCAAATAATGGGAACTATGGCTACACCTTC.

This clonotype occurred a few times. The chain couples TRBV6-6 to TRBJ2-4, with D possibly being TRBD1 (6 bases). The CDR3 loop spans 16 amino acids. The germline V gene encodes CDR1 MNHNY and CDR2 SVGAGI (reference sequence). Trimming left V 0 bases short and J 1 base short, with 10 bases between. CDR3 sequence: CASSYSARGAKNIQYF. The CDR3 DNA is TGTGCCAGCAGTTACTCAGCTAGGGGGGCCAAAAACATTCAGTACTTC.

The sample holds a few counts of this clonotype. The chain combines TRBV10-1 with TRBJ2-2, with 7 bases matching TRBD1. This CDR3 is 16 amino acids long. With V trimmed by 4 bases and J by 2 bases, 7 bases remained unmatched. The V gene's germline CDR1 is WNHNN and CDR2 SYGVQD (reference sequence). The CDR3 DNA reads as TGCGCCAGCAGTGTCGGGACAGCCTACAACACCGGGGAGCTGTTTTTT. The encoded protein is CASSVGTAYNTGELFF.

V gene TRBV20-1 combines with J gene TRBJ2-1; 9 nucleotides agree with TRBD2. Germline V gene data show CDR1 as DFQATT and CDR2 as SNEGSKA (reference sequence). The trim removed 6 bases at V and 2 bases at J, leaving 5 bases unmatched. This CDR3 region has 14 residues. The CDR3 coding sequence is TGCAGTGCGACTAGCGGAATTCCCTACAATGAGCAGTTCTTC. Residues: CSATSGIPYNEQFF.

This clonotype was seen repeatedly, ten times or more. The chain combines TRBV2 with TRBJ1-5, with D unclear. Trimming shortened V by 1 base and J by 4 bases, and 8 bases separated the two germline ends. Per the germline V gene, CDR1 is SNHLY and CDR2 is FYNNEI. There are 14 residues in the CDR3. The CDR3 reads CASSEGGGNQPQHF. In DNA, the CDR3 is TGTGCCAGCAGTGAAGGTGGCGGAAATCAGCCCCAGCATTTT. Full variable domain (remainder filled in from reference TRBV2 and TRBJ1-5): EPEVTQTPSHQVTQMGQEVILRCVPISNHLYFYWYRQILGQKVEFLVSFYNNEISEKSEIFDDQFSVERPDGSNFTLKIRSTKLEDSAMYFCASSEGGGNQPQHFGDGTRLSIL.

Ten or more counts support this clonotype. The CDR3 DNA reads TGTGCCTGGAGTCTAGCAGAGACCCAGTACTTC. This translates into CAWSLAETQYF. This chain uses TRBV30 with TRBJ2-5; maybe TRBD2 (5 bases). Between the trimmed V and J ends, which lost 2 bases and 4 bases, there was a span of 5 bases. The CDR3 is 11 amino acids. Germline values: CDR1 GTSNPN, CDR2 SVGIG (reference sequence). The full variable domain, in which reference TRBV30 and TRBJ2-5 provide the parts outside the CDR3, is SQTIHQWPATLVQPVGSPLSLECTVEGTSNPNLYWYRQAAGRGLQLLFYSVGIGQISSEVPQNLSASRPQDRQFILSSKKLLLSDSGFYLCAWSLAETQYFGPGTRLLVL.

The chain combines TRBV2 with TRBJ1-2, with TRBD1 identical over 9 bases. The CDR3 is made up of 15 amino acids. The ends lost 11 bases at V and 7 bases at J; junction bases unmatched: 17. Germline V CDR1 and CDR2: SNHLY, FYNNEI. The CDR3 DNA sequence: TGTGCCCAGCTTGAACAGGGGGCCTTCGGAGGTGGCTACACCTTC. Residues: CAQLEQGAFGGGYTF.

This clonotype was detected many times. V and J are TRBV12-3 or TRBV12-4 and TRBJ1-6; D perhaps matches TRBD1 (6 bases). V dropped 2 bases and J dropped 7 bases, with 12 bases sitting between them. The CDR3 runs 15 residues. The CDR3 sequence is CASSLRGRRNSPLHF. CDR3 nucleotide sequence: TGTGCCAGCAGTTTACGGGGGCGAAGGAATTCACCCCTCCACTTT.

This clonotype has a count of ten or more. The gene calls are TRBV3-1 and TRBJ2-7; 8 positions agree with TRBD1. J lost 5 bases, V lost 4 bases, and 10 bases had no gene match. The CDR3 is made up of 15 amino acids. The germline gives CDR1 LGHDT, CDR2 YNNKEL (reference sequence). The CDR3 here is CASSLPRTGIHEQYF. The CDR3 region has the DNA TGTGCCAGCAGCCTCCCCCGGACAGGGATCCACGAGCAGTACTTC.

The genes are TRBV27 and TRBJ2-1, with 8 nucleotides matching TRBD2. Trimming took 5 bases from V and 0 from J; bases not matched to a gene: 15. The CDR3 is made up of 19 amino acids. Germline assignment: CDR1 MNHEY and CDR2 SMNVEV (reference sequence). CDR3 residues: CASSTHMQLAVSSYNEQFF. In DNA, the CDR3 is TGTGCCAGCAGTACCCACATGCAACTAGCGGTCAGCTCCTACAATGAGCAGTTCTTC.

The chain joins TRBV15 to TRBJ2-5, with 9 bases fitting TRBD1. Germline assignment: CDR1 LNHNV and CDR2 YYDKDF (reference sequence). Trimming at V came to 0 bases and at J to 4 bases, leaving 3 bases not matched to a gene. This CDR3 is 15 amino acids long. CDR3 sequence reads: CATSRDRTGVETQYF. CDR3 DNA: TGTGCCACCAGCAGAGATCGGACAGGGGTAGAGACCCAGTACTTC. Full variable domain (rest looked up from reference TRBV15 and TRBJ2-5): DAMVIQNPRYQVTQFGKPVTLSCSQTLNHNVMYWYQQKSSQAPKLLFHYYDKDFNNEADTPDNFQSRRPNTSFCFLDIRSPGLGDTAMYLCATSRDRTGVETQYFGPGTRLLVL.

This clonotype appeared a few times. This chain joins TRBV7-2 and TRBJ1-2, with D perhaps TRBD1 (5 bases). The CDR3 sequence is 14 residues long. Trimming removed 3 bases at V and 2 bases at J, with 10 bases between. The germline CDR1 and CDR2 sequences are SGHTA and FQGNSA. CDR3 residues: CASSFRGQNYGYTF. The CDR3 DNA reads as TGTGCCAGCAGCTTTCGAGGACAAAACTATGGCTACACCTTC.

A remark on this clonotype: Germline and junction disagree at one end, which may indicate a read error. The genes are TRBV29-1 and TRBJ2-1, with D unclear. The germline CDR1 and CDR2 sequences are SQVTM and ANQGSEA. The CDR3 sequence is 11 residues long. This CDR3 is CSVANYNEQSF. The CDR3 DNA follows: TGCAGCGTTGCCAACTACAATGAGCAGTCCTTC.

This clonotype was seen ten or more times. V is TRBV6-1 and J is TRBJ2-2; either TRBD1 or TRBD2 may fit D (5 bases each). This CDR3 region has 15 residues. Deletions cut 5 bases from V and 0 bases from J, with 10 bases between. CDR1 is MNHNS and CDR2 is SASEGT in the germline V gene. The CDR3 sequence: CASSYMGANTGELFF. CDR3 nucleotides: TGTGCCAGCAGTTATATGGGGGCGAACACCGGGGAGCTGTTTTTT.

The CDR3 DNA is TGTGCCAGCAGTCGGAGGGGTTCCTATAATTCACCCCTCCACTTT. Translated, it gives CASSRRGSYNSPLHF. The rearrangement links TRBV27 to TRBJ1-6, with D possibly being TRBD1 (5 bases). The CDR3 is 15 residues long. Germline V gives CDR1 MNHEY, CDR2 SMNVEV (reference sequence). Trimming cost V 5 bases and J 1 base, with 9 bases left between them.